This T cell receptor beta chain was recovered during a study of T cell responses to AZD1222 COVID-19 vaccine. The CDR3 is 18 amino acids. The J segment lost 4 bases and the V segment lost 11 bases, leaving 15 bases of the junction unmatched. Germline-derived CDR1 and CDR2 are SGHTA and FQGNSA. Sequencing was performed with immunoSEQ multiplex PCR; in TCRdb, only in-frame clones are kept and a portion is missing. The sample holds roughly 140,000 clones, about 90% seen once. The sequencing used peripheral blood, collected on day 0 of AZD1222 vaccination. The receptor's source is an adult in good health. J is TRBJ2-2 and V is TRBV7-2; TRBD2 aligns across 14 bases. The CDR3: CASPLRGTSGSGTGELFF. The CDR3, as DNA: TGTGCCTCTCCCCTTAGAGGGACTAGCGGGAGCGGCACCGGGGAGCTGTTTTTT.